This is a list of T cell receptor beta chains from one sample in a study of T cells in Graves' hyperthyroidism and ophthalmopathy. TCRdb recomputed calls from the multiplex PCR reads with MiXCR, one row per CDR3 protein. Among fewer than 850,000 distinct CDR3 sequences listed, 17% were seen once. Source material: blood. These TCRs come from a man aged 50-60 years with Graves' hyperthyroidism. CDR3s include the opening cysteine and the closing phenylalanine or tryptophan. Only some rows state a clone size, as once, few, many or a class for expanded clones.

j_call,clone_size,v_call,cdr3_aa
TRBJ1-4,many,TRBV9,CASSGSGGTNEKLFF
TRBJ2-1,many,TRBV27,CASSLLGDGEQFF
TRBJ2-5,.,TRBV29-1,CSVQPVTSGDLRSTQYF
TRBJ1-1,many,TRBV30,CAWSPGPRNTEAFF
TRBJ2-7,few,TRBV13,CASSLGPSGPQYF
TRBJ2-1,many,TRBV10-3,CAISGTSGNEQFF
TRBJ1-1,many,TRBV12-3/TRBV12-4,CASSYHIRAKAFF
TRBJ1-1,many,TRBV30,CAWSSGLGGTEAFF
TRBJ1-1,many,TRBV27,CASSVLGFRGEAFF
TRBJ2-3,many,TRBV2,CASAADTQYF
TRBJ2-1,many,TRBV11-2,CASSPHSGSSYNEQFF
TRBJ2-2,few,TRBV9,CASSVGTGRSTGELFF
TRBJ2-2,.,TRBV9,CASSSRTVSTGELFF
TRBJ2-2,few,TRBV29-1,CSVVGGSGFTGELFF
TRBJ1-5,few,TRBV12-3/TRBV12-4,CASSFGENQPQHF
TRBJ1-4,many,TRBV16,CASSPQGGGGEKLFF
TRBJ2-5,.,TRBV20-1,CSAIPGQGQETQYF
TRBJ2-1,many,TRBV28,CASSLRNLDNEQFF
TRBJ2-2,many,TRBV2,CASNPRQGARTGELFF
TRBJ2-7,many,TRBV29-1,CSVEALGETGYEQYF
TRBJ1-5,.,TRBV19,CASSILGRDQPQHF
TRBJ2-7,few,TRBV7-9,CASSLDGTSGGEQYF
TRBJ1-3,.,TRBV6-2/TRBV6-3,CASGNRVAGNTIYF
TRBJ1-2,few,TRBV5-1,CASSLVPSGDGYTF
TRBJ1-5,few,TRBV6-8,CASSYPGTTPQHF
TRBJ2-2,many,TRBV28,CASSPKISWEGELFF
TRBJ2-1,.,TRBV7-9,CASTLAGLNEQFF
TRBJ2-1,many,TRBV20-1,CSASSLAGGSSYNEQFF
TRBJ1-2,many,TRBV2,CASRGTSGYTF
TRBJ1-5,many,TRBV28,CASSLYTGTNQPQHF
TRBJ2-1,many,TRBV28,CASSLEWLVNEQFF
TRBJ2-3,.,TRBV15,CATGDGTSTDTQYF
TRBJ2-7,.,TRBV7-8,CASSPRWDRGNEQYF
TRBJ1-2,.,TRBV14,CASSHLGGSYGYTF
TRBJ1-1,.,TRBV19,CASSMGSVAAFF
TRBJ2-7,few,TRBV6-6,CASSYSDSSYGQYF
TRBJ2-1,many,TRBV27,CASSLRAGGPEQFF
TRBJ2-7,.,TRBV19,CASSPVLDRYEQYF
TRBJ1-1,few,TRBV5-1,CASSLDGVLGTEAFF
TRBJ2-7,.,TRBV6-1,CASIINLAGISYEQYF
TRBJ1-5,.,TRBV18,CASSQIWTGDSNQPQHF
TRBJ1-2,many,TRBV28,CASSFLRTGHYGYTF
TRBJ2-3,.,TRBV7-2,CASSLAPNTDTQYF
TRBJ1-2,many,TRBV30,CAWSVTGNYGYTF
TRBJ2-7,.,TRBV20-1,CSARDMVGAYEQYF
TRBJ1-2,many,TRBV11-2,CASSLLGAGGYTF
TRBJ2-3,few,TRBV28,CASSQGTVNPDTQYF
TRBJ2-7,few,TRBV4-1,CASSQEGLASYEQYF
TRBJ2-3,many,TRBV28,CASSSPGQPADTQYF
TRBJ2-7,few,TRBV19,CASSIELNRDEQYF
TRBJ1-4,few,TRBV7-8,CASSLGLQGIEKLFF
TRBJ2-3,many,TRBV11-2,CASSYRLAASTDTQYF
TRBJ2-7,many,TRBV6-1,CASSGTEASYEQYF
TRBJ2-3,few,TRBV6-1,CASTHQRSSTDTQYF